This section outlines one TCR beta chain sequence together with its context. TCRdb's copy holds only in-frame clones and misses some; the assay was immunoSEQ multiplex PCR. The sample has about 4,400 clones, around three quarters seen once. The junction had 11 bases not matched to a gene; V was cut back by 2 bases and J by 8 bases. Germline V CDR1 and CDR2: SGDLS, YYNGEE. This CDR3 spans 16 amino acids. The data originate from a study of T cell clonotyping in hematopoietic cell transplantation. The TCR comes from a male patient aged 60 to 75 who had an allogeneic stem cell transplant, so the T cells may come from the graft donor. Some clones in this sample may be carry-over from other donors' samples. The chain recombines TRBV9 with TRBJ2-1, with TRBD2 identical over 9 bases. The material was PBMCs, obtained 100 days after allogeneic stem cell transplant. The CDR3 region has the DNA TGTGCCAGCAGCGTCCAAATAGCGGGAGAAACCTATGAGCAGTTCTTC. As protein: CASSVQIAGETYEQFF.